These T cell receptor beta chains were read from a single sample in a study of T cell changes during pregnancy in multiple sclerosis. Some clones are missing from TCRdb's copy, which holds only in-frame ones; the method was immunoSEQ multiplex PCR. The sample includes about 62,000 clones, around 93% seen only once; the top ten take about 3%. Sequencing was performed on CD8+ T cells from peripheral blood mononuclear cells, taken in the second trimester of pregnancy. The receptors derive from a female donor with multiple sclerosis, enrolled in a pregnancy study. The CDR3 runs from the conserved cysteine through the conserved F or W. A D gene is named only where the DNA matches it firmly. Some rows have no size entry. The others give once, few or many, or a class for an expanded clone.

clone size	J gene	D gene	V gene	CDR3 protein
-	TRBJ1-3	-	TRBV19	CATGGHTIYF
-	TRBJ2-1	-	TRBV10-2	CASTMQASGSDTSFLYNEQFF
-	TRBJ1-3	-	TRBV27	CASKARGTGNTIYF
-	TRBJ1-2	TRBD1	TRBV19	CASRFGQDYGYTF
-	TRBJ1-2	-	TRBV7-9	CASSLLDNYGYTF
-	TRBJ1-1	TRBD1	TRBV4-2	CASSQTGISEGAFF
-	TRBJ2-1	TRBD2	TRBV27	CASSLAGEGNEQFF
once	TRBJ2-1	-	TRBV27	CASSISGLNYNEQFF
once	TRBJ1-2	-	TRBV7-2	CASSYTPGYTF
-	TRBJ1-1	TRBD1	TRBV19	CASSWTGGDTEAFF
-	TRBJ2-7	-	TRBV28	CASSFGTGPYEQYF
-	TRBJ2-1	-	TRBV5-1	CASSSGSYNEQFF
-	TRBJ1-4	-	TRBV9	CASSASQGLGEKLFF
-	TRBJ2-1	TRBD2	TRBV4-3	CASSQELGRALSYNEQFF
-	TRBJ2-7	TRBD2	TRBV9	CASSVEASGRLSEQYF
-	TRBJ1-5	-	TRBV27	CASSYGVGGQPQHF
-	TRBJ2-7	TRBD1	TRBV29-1	CSVLTGASHEQYF
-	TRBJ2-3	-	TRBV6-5	CASSRDLTPDTQYF
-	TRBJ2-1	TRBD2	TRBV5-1	CASISPGTSGSEQFF
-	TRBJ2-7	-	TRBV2	CASNRAADEQYF
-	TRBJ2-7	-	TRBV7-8	CASSLRGISYEQYF
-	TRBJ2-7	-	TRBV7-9	CASSLGEAPYEQYF
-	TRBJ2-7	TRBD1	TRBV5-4	CASSAGGLNEQYF
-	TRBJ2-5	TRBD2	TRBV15	CATSSGLAGGGETQYF
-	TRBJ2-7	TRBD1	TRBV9	CASSPAPGQGEKQYF
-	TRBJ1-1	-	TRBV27	CASSPGTEAFF
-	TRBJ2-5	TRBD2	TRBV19	CASSATSLETQYF
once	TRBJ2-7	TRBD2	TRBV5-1	CASSQGLAGGYEQYF
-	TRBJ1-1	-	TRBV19	CASSIGYGGGGTEAFF
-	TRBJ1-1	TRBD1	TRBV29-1	CSDTGGMGTEAFF
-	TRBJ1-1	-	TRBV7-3	CASSLTGGIEAFF
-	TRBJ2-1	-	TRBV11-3	CASSLDGTYNEQFF
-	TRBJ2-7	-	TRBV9	CASSPDSSYEQYF
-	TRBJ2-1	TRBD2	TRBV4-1	CASSQVLAGAYNEQFF
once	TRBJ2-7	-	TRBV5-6	CASSLGAASHEQYF
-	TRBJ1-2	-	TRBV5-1	CASTGSGNGYTF
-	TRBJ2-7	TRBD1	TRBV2	CAITPGQGDYEQYF
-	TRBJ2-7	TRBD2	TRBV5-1	CASSLEGGISYEQYF
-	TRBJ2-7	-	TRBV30	CAWGDTYEQYF
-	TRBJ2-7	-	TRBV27	CASSWAVAYEQYF
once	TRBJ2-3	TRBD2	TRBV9	CASSSSGRATDTQYF
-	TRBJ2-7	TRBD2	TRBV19	CASSAREVPGGYEQYF
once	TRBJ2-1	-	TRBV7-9	CASSPGLSGYNEQFF
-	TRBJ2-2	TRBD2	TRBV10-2	CASSDRVAGANTGELFF
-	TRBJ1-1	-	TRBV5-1	CASSLGSTEAFF
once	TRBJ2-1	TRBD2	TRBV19	CASSLGLAFHEQFF
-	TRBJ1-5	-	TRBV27	CASSPTQGSNQPQHF
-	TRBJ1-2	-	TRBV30	CAWSPTDNYGYTF
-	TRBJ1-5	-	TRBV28	CASSTIPGYQPQHF
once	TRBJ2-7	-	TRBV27	CASRQQGNAYEQYF
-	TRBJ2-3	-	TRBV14	CASSHGQGIPDTQYF
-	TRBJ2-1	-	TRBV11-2	CASSLVVSGDYNEQFF
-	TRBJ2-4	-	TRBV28	CASSSRDTSKNIQYF